Below are 18 T cell receptor beta chains sequenced from a single sample in a study of T cell responses to AZD1222 COVID-19 vaccine. Sequenced by immunoSEQ multiplex PCR; TCRdb stores in-frame clones only, minus some. There are about 100,000 clones in the sample; approximately 87% occur only once, and about 10% lies in the top ten. Here the sequenced sample was peripheral blood, taken 28 days after the second AZD1222 dose. These receptors all come from an adult who received the AZD1222 COVID-19 vaccine.

V and J are TRBV27 and TRBJ2-3, with D maybe TRBD1 (6 bases). This CDR3 contains 15 residues. With 6 bases removed from V and 2 bases from J, the gap between germline ends came to 15 bases. CDR1 MNHEY and CDR2 SMNVEV come from the germline V gene (reference sequence). CDR3 protein: CASSSLGGPTDTQYF. CDR3 coding DNA: TGTGCCAGCAGCTCCTTAGGGGGACCCACAGATACGCAGTATTTT.

The chain carries TRBV4-2 and TRBJ2-1; D gene uncertain. This CDR3 comprises 13 residues. Trimming removed 4 bases from V and 4 bases from J, with 8 bases in between. CDR1 and CDR2 (germline): LGHNA, YNFKEQ. The CDR3: CASSPEEYNEQFF. The CDR3 DNA reads TGTGCCAGCAGCCCAGAGGAGTACAATGAGCAGTTCTTC.

The J gene is TRBJ2-1, the V gene TRBV27; no firm D call. V shed 1 base and J shed 5 bases, with 12 bases lying between them. The V gene's germline CDR1 is MNHEY and CDR2 SMNVEV (reference sequence). The CDR3 runs 15 residues. The CDR3 region has the DNA TGTGCCAGCAGTTTATTCGCCGTCGCGGACAATGAGCAGTTCTTC. This translates into CASSLFAVADNEQFF.

This sequence joins TRBV7-3 and TRBJ2-1; 10 nucleotides match TRBD2. J lost 15 bases, V lost 2 bases, and 4 bases had no gene match. This CDR3 is built from 12 residues. CDR1 and CDR2 (germline): SGHTA, FQGTGA. The CDR3 spells CASSLASGGAFF. CDR3 DNA sequence: TGTGCCAGCAGCTTAGCTAGCGGGGGCGCGTTCTTC.

The table lists this clone with a few counts. Written as DNA, the CDR3 is TGCGCCAGCAAGGACAGGGGATCCGAAAAACTGTTTTTT. This encodes CASKDRGSEKLFF. The chain joins TRBV10-2 to TRBJ1-4; 9 bases agree with TRBD1. Germline assignment: CDR1 WSHSY and CDR2 SAAADI. Trimming cost V 7 bases and J 8 bases; bases outside gene matches: 5. The CDR3 has 13 amino acids.

This rearrangement joins TRBV27 to TRBJ2-1, with 7 bases identical to TRBD1. The length of the CDR3 is 14 residues. V dropped 4 bases and J dropped 8; count of bases not matched to a gene: 8. Germline values: CDR1 MNHEY, CDR2 SMNVEV (reference sequence). CDR3 loop: CASSSTGWMDEQFF. The CDR3 region has the DNA TGTGCCAGCAGTTCGACAGGGTGGATGGATGAGCAGTTCTTC.

This chain joins TRBV9 and TRBJ1-3; possibly TRBD1 for D (6 bases). The CDR3 runs to 18 residues. The germline gives CDR1 SGDLS, CDR2 YYNGEE. V was clipped by 4 bases and J by 0 bases, with 20 bases between them. The CDR3 nucleotides are TGTGCCAGCAGCAAAGCAGGGGCCTTACGCCTCTCTGGAAACACCATATATTTT. It codes for CASSKAGALRLSGNTIYF.

The genes are TRBV10-2 and TRBJ2-2; D is undetermined. Between the trimmed V and J ends, which lost 0 bases and 3 bases, there was a span of 8 bases. In germline, CDR1 is WSHSY, CDR2 SAAADI. The CDR3 has 15 residues. CDR3 sequence reads: CASSESVRDTGELFF. CDR3 nucleotide sequence: TGCGCCAGCAGTGAGTCGGTCCGTGACACCGGGGAGCTGTTTTTT.

This chain joins TRBV28 and TRBJ1-5, with 8 bases lining up with TRBD1. Germline V gene sequence: CDR1 MDHEN, CDR2 SYDVKM. V was clipped by 8 bases and J by 4 bases; unmatched bases: 10. The CDR3 consists of 15 residues. The chain's CDR3 is CASAEGQDTNQPQHF. CDR3 coding DNA: TGTGCCAGCGCCGAGGGACAGGACACAAATCAGCCCCAGCATTTT. The variable domain in full, with the rest retrieved from reference TRBV28 and TRBJ1-5, is DVKVTQSSRYLVKRTGEKVFLECVQDMDHENMFWYRQDPGLGLRLIYFSYDVKMKEKGDIPEGYSVSREKKERFSLILESASTNQTSMYLCASAEGQDTNQPQHFGDGTRLSIL.

This clone was observed a single time. The chain employs TRBV7-8 and TRBJ2-7; TRBD2 is a possible D gene (6 bases). V was trimmed by 0 bases and J by 6 bases, leaving 12 bases between them. The CDR3 spans 14 residues. Germline CDR1 and CDR2: SGHVS and FQNEAQ. CDR3 sequence reads: CASSLAEGLSEQYF. Here the CDR3 DNA reads TGTGCCAGCAGCTTAGCGGAGGGGCTCTCCGAGCAGTACTTC.

The CDR3 sequence is CASSTPIYEQYF. CDR3 sequence (DNA): TGTGCCAGCAGTACACCCATCTACGAGCAGTACTTC. The rearrangement links TRBV28 to TRBJ2-7; D not certain. The ends were cut back, 5 bases at V and 3 bases at J, with 8 bases in the middle. The CDR3 totals 12 residues. CDR1 is MDHEN, CDR2 SYDVKM, per germline.

This rearrangement joins TRBV6-5 to TRBJ2-7; D perhaps matches TRBD2 (6 bases). This CDR3 comprises 15 residues. V lost 2 bases to trimming and J lost 2 bases, with 13 bases between them. Per germline, CDR1 MNHEY and CDR2 SVGAGI. CDR3: CASSYGAWGAYEQYF. CDR3 in DNA: TGTGCCAGCAGTTACGGCGCCTGGGGGGCCTACGAGCAGTACTTC.

The chain carries TRBV28 and TRBJ2-5, with 7 bases matching TRBD1. The V gene end was trimmed by 7 bases and the J gene end by 2 bases; junction bases not matched to a gene: 10. The CDR3 has 15 amino acids. Germline CDR1 is MDHEN and CDR2 is SYDVKM. CDR3 in DNA: TGTGCCAGCAAACCGAACAGGGGTAGGCAAGAGACCCAGTACTTC. This translates into CASKPNRGRQETQYF.

CDR3 DNA sequence: TGTGCCAGCAGCTTACAAGCCCGGGGGACCGGGGAGCTGTTTTTT. Translated, it gives CASSLQARGTGELFF. The V and J genes are TRBV7-3 and TRBJ2-2; tentatively, D is TRBD2 (6 bases). Trimming left V 2 bases short and J 5 bases short, with 12 bases between. This CDR3 is built from 15 residues. The germline V gene has CDR1 SGHTA and CDR2 FQGTGA.

The J gene is TRBJ1-2, the V gene TRBV6-5, with TRBD1 matching 11 bases. The CDR3 contains 15 residues. V gave up 4 bases and J gave up 4 bases; unmatched junction bases: 5. Germline values: CDR1 MNHEY, CDR2 SVGAGI. The CDR3 DNA follows: TGTGCCAGCAGTTCCGGGACAGGGGGTTCCTATGGCTACACCTTC. This translates into CASSSGTGGSYGYTF.

This clone was seen only a few times. This chain's CDR3 is CASGATSTGELFF. CDR3 DNA sequence: TGTGCTAGTGGCGCGACTAGCACCGGGGAGCTGTTTTTT. This chain links TRBV12-5 with TRBJ2-2, with a possible D match to TRBD2 (6 bases). The CDR3 sequence is 13 residues long. Trimming left V 6 bases short and J 4 bases short, with 9 bases between. The germline CDR1 and CDR2 sequences are LGHNT and FRNRAP.

The chain joins TRBV7-2 to TRBJ2-5; no firm D call. Germline assignment: CDR1 SGHTA and CDR2 FQGNSA. This CDR3 is 13 amino acids long. The V and J ends lost 4 bases and 5 bases respectively, with 11 bases between them. DNA for the CDR3: TGTGCCAGCAGCTCCCACTGGCTGGAGACCCAGTACTTC. Amino acid sequence: CASSSHWLETQYF. The full variable domain, its missing parts supplied by reference TRBV7-2 and TRBJ2-5, is GAGVSQSPSNKVTEKGKDVELRCDPISGHTALYWYRQSLGQGLEFLIYFQGNSAPDKSGLPSDRFSAERTGGSVSTLTIQRTQQEDSAVYLCASSSHWLETQYFGPGTRLLVL.

CDR3: CATSDTGGQETQYF. The CDR3 nucleotides read TGTGCCACCAGTGATACAGGGGGCCAAGAGACCCAGTACTTC. The chain uses TRBV24-1 and TRBJ2-5; 8 nucleotides align to TRBD1. Per the germline V gene, CDR1 is KGHDR and CDR2 is SFDVKD. CDR3 length equals 14 residues. Losses at the gene ends were 3 bases for V and 1 base for J; bases not matched to a gene: 0.